A selection of T cell receptor beta chains follows, all from one sample in a study of neurological immune-mediated disorders. MiXCR was run by TCRdb on the 5' RACE reads, yielding one entry per CDR3 protein. The sample shows some 70,000 distinct CDR3 sequences, roughly 3.2% of them seen only once. Specimen: PBMCs. These TCRs come from a man aged 35-49 years with multiple sclerosis. Both conserved end residues are part of each CDR3. The D gene is left open where the match is weak. Clone size is stated in some rows and not others, as once, few, many or a class when expanded.

J | V | D | size | CDR3 | DNA
TRBJ1-5 | TRBV15 | . | many | CATSRDQGQPQHF | TGTGCCACCAGCAGAGATCAGGGTCAGCCCCAGCATTTT
TRBJ1-5 | TRBV15 | . | . | CATSPGFGNQPQHF | TGTGCCACCAGCCCGGGATTTGGCAATCAGCCCCAGCATTTT
TRBJ2-1 | TRBV7-3 | . | many | CASSFFPGDNEQFF | TGTGCCAGCAGCTTCTTCCCAGGGGACAATGAGCAGTTCTTC
TRBJ2-2 | TRBV18 | TRBD1 | many | CATTAGTVNTGELFF | TGTGCCACCACAGCCGGGACAGTGAACACCGGGGAGCTGTTTTTT
TRBJ2-2 | TRBV7-7 | . | many | CASSRDLTGELFF | TGTGCCAGCAGCAGGGACCTCACCGGGGAGCTGTTTTTT
TRBJ1-1 | TRBV12-3/TRBV12-4 | . | many | CASSSSSGTEAFF | .
TRBJ2-4 | TRBV12-3/TRBV12-4 | . | many | CASSLSRDIQYF | TGTGCCAGCAGTTTATCACGTGACATTCAGTACTTC
TRBJ2-3 | TRBV4-2 | TRBD2 | many | CASSQGVAGPDTQYF | TGTGCCAGCAGCCAAGGTGTAGCGGGGCCTGATACGCAGTATTTT
TRBJ2-3 | TRBV29-1 | . | many | CSVVAAHTRALQYF | TGCAGCGTTGTGGCCGCCCACACGCGGGCCTTGCAGTATTTT
TRBJ1-5 | TRBV5-1 | TRBD1 | many | CASSFAGGDQPQHF | TGCGCCAGCAGCTTCGCAGGGGGTGATCAGCCCCAGCATTTT
TRBJ2-6 | TRBV12-5 | . | . | CASGWLGGSGANVLTF | TGTGCTAGTGGTTGGCTCGGGGGTTCTGGGGCCAACGTCCTGACTTTC
TRBJ1-2 | TRBV10-3 | . | many | CAISESGRVNGYTF | TGTGCCATCAGTGAGTCGGGCAGGGTGAATGGCTACACCTTC
TRBJ2-6 | TRBV20-1 | . | many | CSARSGVSGANVLTF | TGCAGTGCTCGATCAGGTGTCTCTGGGGCCAACGTCCTGACTTTC
TRBJ1-5 | TRBV5-1 | . | many | CASSLRGDSNQPQHF | TGCGCCAGCAGCTTGAGGGGTGATAGCAATCAGCCCCAGCATTTT
TRBJ1-1 | TRBV18 | . | many | CASSPGQGLTEAFF | TGTGCCAGCTCACCTGGGCAGGGACTCACTGAAGCTTTCTTT
TRBJ1-2 | TRBV6-5 | . | many | CATRGARMNGYTF | TGTGCCACACGGGGGGCCCGAATGAATGGCTACACCTTC
TRBJ1-5 | TRBV9 | . | many | CASSVEAGDQAGNQPQHF | TGTGCCAGCAGCGTAGAAGCCGGGGATCAGGCGGGCAATCAGCCCCAGCATTTT
TRBJ2-5 | TRBV12-3/TRBV12-4 | . | few | CASSFFGRKETQYF | TGTGCCAGCAGTTTCTTTGGTAGAAAAGAGACCCAGTACTTC
TRBJ2-1 | TRBV11-1 | . | many | CASSFTPYNSYNEQFF | TGTGCCAGCAGCTTTACGCCATACAATTCATACAATGAGCAGTTCTTC
TRBJ2-1 | TRBV4-1 | . | many | CASSQDRRRSYNEQFF | TGCGCCAGCAGCCAAGATCGACGCCGCTCCTACAATGAGCAGTTCTTC